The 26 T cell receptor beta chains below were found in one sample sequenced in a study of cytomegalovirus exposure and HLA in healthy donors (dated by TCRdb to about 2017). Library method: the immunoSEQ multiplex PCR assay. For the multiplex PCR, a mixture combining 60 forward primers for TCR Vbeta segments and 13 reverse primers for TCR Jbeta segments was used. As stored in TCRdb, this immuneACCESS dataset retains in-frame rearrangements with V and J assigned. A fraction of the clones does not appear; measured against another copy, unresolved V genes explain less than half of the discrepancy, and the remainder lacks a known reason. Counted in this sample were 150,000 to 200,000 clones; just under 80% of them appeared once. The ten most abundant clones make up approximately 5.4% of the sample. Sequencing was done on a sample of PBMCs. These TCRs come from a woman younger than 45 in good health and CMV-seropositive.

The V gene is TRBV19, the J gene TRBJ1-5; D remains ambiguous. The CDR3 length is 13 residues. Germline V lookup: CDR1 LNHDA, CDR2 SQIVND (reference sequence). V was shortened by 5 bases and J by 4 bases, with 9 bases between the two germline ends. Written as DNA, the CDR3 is TGTGCCAGTAGTTTCACCGGGAATCAGCCCCAGCATTTT. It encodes CASSFTGNQPQHF.

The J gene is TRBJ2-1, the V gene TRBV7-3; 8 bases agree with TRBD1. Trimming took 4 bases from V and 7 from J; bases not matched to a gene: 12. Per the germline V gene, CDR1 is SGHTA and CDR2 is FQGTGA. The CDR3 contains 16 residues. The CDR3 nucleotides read TGTGCCAGCAGCTCAACCCCGGGACAGGTGATGAATGAGCAGTTCTTC. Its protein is CASSSTPGQVMNEQFF.

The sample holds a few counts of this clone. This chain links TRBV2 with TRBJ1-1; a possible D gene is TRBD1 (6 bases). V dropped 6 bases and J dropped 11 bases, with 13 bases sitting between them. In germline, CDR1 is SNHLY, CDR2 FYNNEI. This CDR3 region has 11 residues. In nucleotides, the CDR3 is TGTGCCAGCAGCATACAGGGCTCTGCTTTCTTT. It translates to CASSIQGSAFF.

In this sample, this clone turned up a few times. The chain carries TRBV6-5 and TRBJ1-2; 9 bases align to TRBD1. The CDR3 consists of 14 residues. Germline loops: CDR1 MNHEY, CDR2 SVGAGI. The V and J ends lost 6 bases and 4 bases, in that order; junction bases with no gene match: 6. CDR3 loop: CASRGTGNSYGYTF. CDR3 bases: TGTGCCAGCAGGGGGACAGGGAATAGCTATGGCTACACCTTC.

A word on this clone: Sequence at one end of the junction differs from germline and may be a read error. CDR3 amino acids: CASRRQVNAEAFF. CDR3 DNA: TGTGCCAGCAGGAGACAGGTGAACGCTGAAGCTTTCTTT. This rearrangement joins TRBV2 to TRBJ1-1; maybe TRBD1 (6 bases). This CDR3 region has 13 residues. Per germline, CDR1 SNHLY and CDR2 FYNNEI.

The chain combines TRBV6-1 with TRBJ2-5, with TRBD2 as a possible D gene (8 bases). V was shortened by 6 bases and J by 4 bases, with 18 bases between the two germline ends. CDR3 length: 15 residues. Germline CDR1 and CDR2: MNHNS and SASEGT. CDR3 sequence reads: CASSPGGPGGETQYF. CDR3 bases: TGTGCCAGCAGCCCGGGAGGGCCAGGGGGAGAGACCCAGTACTTC.

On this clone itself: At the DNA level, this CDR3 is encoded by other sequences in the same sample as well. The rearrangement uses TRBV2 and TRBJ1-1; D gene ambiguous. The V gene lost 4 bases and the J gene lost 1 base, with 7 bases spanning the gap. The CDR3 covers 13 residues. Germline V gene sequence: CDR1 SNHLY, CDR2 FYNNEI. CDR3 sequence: CASSGLRNTEAFF. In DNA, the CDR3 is TGTGCCAGCAGTGGGCTTCGGAACACTGAAGCTTTCTTT.

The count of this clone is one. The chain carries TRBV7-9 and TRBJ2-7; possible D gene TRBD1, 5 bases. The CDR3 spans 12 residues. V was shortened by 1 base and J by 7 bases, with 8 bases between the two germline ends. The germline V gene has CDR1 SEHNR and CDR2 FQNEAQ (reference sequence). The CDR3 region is CASSLGGREQYF. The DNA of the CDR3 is TGTGCCAGCAGCTTAGGGGGCCGGGAGCAGTACTTC.

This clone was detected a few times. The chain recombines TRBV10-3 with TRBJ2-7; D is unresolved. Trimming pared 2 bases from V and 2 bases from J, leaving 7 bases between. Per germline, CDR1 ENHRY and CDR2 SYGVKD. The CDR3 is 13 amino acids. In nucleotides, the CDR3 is TGTGCCATCAGTGAGGCGGTAACCTACGAGCAGTACTTC. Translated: CAISEAVTYEQYF.

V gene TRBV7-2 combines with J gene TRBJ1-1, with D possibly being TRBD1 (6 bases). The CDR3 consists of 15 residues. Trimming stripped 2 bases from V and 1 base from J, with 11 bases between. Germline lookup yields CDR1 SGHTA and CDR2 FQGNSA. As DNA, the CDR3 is TGTGCCAGCAGCTTATTTCCCAGGGGGAACACTGAAGCTTTCTTT. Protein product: CASSLFPRGNTEAFF.

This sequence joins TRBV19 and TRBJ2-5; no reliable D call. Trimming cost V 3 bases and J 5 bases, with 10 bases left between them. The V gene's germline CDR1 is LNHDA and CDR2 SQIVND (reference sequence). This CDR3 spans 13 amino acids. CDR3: CASSIILWETQYF. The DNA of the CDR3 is TGTGCCAGTAGTATTATACTGTGGGAGACCCAGTACTTC.

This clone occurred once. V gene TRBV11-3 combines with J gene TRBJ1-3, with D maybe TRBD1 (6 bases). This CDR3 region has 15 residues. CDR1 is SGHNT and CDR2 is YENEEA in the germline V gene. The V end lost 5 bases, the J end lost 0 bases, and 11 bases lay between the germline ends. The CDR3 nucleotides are TGTGCCAGCAGCGGACAGCCAGTCTCTGGAAACACCATATATTTT. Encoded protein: CASSGQPVSGNTIYF.

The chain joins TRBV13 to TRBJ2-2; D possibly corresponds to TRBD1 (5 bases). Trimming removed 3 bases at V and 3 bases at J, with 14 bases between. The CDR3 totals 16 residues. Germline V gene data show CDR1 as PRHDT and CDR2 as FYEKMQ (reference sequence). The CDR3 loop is CASSLTGWGHTGELFF. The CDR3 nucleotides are TGTGCCAGCAGCTTGACCGGGTGGGGCCACACCGGGGAGCTGTTTTTT.

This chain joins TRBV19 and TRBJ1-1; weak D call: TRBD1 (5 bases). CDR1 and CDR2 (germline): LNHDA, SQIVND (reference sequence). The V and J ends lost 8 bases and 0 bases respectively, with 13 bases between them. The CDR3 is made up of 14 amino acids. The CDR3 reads CASGANPLNTEAFF. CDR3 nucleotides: TGTGCCAGTGGGGCGAACCCCCTGAACACTGAAGCTTTCTTT. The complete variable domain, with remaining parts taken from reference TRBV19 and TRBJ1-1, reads DGGITQSPKYLFRKEGQNVTLSCEQNLNHDAMYWYRQDPGQGLRLIYYSQIVNDFQKGDIAEGYSVSREKKESFPLTVTSAQKNPTAFYLCASGANPLNTEAFFGQGTRLTVV.

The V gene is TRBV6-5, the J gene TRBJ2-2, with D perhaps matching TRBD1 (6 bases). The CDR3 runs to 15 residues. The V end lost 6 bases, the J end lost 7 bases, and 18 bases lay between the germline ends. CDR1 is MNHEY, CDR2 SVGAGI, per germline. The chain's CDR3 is CASSHQLGAVGELFF. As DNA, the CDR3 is TGTGCCAGCAGCCATCAATTGGGGGCGGTCGGGGAGCTGTTTTTT.

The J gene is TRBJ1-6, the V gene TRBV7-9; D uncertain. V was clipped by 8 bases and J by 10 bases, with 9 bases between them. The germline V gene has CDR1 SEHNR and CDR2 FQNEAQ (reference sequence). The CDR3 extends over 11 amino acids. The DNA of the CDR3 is TGTGCCAGCGCCCGAGGATCACCCCTCCACTTT. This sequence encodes CASARGSPLHF.

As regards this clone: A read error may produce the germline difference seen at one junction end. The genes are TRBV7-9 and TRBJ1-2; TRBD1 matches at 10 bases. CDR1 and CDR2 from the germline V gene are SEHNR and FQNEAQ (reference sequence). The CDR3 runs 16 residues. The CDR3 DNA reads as TGTTCCAGCAGCGACCCCGGGACAGGGGACAAGTATGGCTACACCTTC. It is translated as CSSSDPGTGDKYGYTF.

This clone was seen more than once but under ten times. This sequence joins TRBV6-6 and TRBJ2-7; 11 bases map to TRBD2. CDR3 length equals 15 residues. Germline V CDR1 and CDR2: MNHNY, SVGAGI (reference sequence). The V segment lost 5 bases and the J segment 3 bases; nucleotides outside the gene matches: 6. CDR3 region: CASSPGTSGFYEQYF. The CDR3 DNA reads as TGTGCCAGCAGTCCAGGGACTAGCGGTTTCTACGAGCAGTACTTC.

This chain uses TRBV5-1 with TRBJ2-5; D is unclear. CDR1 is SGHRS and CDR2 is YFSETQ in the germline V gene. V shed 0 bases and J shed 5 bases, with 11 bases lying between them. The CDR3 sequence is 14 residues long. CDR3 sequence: CASSLVPGGETQYF. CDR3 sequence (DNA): TGCGCCAGCAGCTTGGTTCCAGGTGGGGAGACCCAGTACTTC. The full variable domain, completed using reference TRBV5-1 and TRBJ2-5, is KAGVTQTPRYLIKTRGQQVTLSCSPISGHRSVSWYQQTPGQGLQFLFEYFSETQRNKGNFPGRFSGRQFSNSRSEMNVSTLELGDSALYLCASSLVPGGETQYFGPGTRLLVL.

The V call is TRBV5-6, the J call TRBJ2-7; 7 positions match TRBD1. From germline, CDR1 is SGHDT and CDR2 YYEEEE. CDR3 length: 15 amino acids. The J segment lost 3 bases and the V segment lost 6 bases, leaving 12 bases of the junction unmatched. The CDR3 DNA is TGTGCCAGCACCCCCCTCCGGACAGGACTCTACGAGCAGTACTTC. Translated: CASTPLRTGLYEQYF.

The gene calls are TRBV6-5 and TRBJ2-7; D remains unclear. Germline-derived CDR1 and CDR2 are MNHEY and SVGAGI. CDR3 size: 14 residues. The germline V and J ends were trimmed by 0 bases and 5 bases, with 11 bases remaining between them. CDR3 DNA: TGTGCCAGCAGTTACTCGACCGGGTACGACGAGCAGTACTTC. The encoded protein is CASSYSTGYDEQYF.

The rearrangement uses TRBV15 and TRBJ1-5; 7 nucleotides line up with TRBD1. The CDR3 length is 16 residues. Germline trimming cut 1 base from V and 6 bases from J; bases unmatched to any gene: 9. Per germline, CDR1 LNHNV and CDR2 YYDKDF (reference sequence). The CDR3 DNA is TGTGCCACCAGCAGAGCAATCGACAGGGTGGTTCAGCCCCAGCATTTT. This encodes CATSRAIDRVVQPQHF. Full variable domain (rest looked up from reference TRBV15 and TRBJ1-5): DAMVIQNPRYQVTQFGKPVTLSCSQTLNHNVMYWYQQKSSQAPKLLFHYYDKDFNNEADTPDNFQSRRPNTSFCFLDIRSPGLGDTAMYLCATSRAIDRVVQPQHFGDGTRLSIL.

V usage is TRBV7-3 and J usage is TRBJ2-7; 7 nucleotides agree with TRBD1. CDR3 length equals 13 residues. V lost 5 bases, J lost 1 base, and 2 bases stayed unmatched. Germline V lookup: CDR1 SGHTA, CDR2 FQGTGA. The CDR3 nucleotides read TGTGCCAGCAGCACGACAGGGTCCTACGAGCAGTACTTC. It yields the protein CASSTTGSYEQYF.

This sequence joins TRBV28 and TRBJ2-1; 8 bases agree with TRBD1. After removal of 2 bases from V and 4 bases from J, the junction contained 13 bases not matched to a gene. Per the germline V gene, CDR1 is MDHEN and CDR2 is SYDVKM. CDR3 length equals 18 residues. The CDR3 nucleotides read TGTGCCAGCAGTTTACCTTCTCACCCGGGACAGGCATACAATGAGCAGTTCTTC. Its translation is CASSLPSHPGQAYNEQFF.

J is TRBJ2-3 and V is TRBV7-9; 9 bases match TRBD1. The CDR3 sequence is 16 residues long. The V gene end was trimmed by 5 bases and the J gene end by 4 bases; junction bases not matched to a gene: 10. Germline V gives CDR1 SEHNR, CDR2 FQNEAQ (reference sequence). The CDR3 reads CASSNPLGQGSDTQYF. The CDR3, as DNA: TGTGCCAGCAGCAATCCCTTGGGACAGGGTTCAGATACGCAGTATTTT. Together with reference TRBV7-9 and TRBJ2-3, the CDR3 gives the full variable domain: DTGVSQNPRHKITKRGQNVTFRCDPISEHNRLYWYRQTLGQGPEFLTYFQNEAQLEKSRLLSDRFSAERPKGSFSTLEIQRTEQGDSAMYLCASSNPLGQGSDTQYFGPGTRLTVL.

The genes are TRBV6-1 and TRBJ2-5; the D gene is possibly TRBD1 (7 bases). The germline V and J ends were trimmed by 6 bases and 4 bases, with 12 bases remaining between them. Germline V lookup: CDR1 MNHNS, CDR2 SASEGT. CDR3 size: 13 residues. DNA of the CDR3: TGTGCCAGCAGGGACAGGACTACAGAGACCCAGTACTTC. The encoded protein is CASRDRTTETQYF.